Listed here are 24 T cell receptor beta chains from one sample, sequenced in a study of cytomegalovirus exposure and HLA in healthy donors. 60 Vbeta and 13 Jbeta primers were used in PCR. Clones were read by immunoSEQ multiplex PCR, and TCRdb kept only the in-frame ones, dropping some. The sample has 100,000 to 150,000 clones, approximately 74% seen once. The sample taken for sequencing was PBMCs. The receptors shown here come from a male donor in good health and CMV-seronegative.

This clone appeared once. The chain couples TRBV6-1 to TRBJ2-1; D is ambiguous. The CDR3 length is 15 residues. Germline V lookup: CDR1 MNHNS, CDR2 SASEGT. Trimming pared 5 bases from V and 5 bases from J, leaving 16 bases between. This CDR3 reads CASSSRSLAHNEQFF. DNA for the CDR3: TGTGCCAGCAGTTCACGGTCTCTCGCCCACAATGAGCAGTTCTTC.

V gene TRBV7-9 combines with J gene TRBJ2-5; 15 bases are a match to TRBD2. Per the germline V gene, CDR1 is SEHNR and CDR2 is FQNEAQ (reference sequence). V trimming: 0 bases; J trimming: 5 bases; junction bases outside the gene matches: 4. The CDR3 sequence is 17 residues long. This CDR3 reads CASSLAGLAGGGETQYF. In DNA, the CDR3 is TGTGCCAGCAGCTTAGCGGGACTAGCGGGAGGAGGGGAGACCCAGTACTTC.

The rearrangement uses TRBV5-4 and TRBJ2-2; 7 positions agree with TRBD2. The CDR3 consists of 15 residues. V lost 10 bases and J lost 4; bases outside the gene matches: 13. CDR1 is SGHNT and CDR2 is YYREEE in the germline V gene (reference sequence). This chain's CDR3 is CASRGSRGSTGELFF. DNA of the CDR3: TGTGCCTCTCGGGGAAGTCGCGGGAGCACCGGGGAGCTGTTTTTT.

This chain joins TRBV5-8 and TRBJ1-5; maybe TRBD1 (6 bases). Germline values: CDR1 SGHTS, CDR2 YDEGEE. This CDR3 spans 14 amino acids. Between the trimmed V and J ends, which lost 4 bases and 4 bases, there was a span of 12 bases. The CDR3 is CASSLWTENQPQHF. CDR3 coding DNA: TGTGCCAGCAGCCTCTGGACAGAAAATCAGCCCCAGCATTTT.

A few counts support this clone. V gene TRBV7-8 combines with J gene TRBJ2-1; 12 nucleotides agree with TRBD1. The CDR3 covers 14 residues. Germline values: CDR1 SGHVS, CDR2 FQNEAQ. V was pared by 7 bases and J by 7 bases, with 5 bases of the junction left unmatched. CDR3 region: CASTPGQGANEQFF. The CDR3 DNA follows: TGTGCCAGCACTCCGGGACAGGGGGCAAATGAGCAGTTCTTC.

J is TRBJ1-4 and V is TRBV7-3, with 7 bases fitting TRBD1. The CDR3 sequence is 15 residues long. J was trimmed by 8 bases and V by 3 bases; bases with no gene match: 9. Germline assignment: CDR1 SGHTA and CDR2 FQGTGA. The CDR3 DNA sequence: TGTGCCAGCAGCTTCGGAGGAGGGGGCCGGGAAAAACTGTTTTTT. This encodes CASSFGGGGREKLFF.

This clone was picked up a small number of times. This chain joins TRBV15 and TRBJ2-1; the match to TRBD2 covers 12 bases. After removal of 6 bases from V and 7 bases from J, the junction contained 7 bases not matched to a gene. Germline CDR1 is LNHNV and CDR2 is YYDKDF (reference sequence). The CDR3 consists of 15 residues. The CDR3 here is CATRAGTSGLNEQFF. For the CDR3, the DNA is TGTGCCACCAGAGCCGGGACTAGCGGGTTGAATGAGCAGTTCTTC.

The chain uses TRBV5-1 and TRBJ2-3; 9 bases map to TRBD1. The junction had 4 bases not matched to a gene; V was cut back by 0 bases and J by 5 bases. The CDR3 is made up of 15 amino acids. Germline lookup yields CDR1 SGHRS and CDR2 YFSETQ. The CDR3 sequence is CASSLVDRGGDTQYF. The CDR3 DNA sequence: TGCGCCAGCAGCTTGGTTGACAGGGGGGGAGATACGCAGTATTTT.

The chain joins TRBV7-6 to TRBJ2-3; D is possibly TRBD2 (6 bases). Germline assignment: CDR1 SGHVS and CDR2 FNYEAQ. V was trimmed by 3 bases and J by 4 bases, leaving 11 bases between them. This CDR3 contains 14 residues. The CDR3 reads CASSFWGEADTQYF. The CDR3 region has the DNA TGTGCCAGCAGCTTCTGGGGGGAAGCAGATACGCAGTATTTT. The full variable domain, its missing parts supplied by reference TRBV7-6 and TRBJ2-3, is GAGVSQSPRYKVTKRGQDVALRCDPISGHVSLYWYRQALGQGPEFLTYFNYEAQQDKSGLPNDRFSAERPEGSISTLTIQRTEQRDSAMYRCASSFWGEADTQYFGPGTRLTVL.

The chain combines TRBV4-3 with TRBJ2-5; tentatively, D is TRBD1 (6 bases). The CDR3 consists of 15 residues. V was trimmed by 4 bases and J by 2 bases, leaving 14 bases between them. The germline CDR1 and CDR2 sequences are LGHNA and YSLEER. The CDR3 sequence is CASSRAGAKQETQYF. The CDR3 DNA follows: TGCGCCAGCAGCCGAGCAGGGGCTAAGCAAGAGACCCAGTACTTC.

The CDR3 region has the DNA TGTGCCAGTAGCCCAGGACAGGGCCAAGGCAACACCGGGGAGCTGTTTTTT. Residues: CASSPGQGQGNTGELFF. V usage is TRBV19 and J usage is TRBJ2-2, with 8 bases identical to TRBD1. The germline CDR1 and CDR2 sequences are LNHDA and SQIVND (reference sequence). Germline trimming cut 6 bases from V and 2 bases from J; bases unmatched to any gene: 11. CDR3 size: 17 residues.

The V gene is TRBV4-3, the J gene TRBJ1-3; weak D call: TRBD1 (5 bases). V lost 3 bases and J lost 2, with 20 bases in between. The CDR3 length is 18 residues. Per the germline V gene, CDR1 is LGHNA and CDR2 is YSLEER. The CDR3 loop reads CASSQQVVGGDTGNTIYF. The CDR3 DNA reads TGCGCCAGCAGCCAGCAAGTAGTCGGGGGTGATACTGGAAACACCATATATTTT.

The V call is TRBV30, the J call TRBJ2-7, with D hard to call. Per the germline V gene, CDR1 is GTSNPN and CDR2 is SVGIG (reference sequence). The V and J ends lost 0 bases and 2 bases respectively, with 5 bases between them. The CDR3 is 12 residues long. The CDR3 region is CAWSVQTYEQYF. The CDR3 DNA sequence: TGTGCCTGGAGTGTCCAGACCTACGAGCAGTACTTC.

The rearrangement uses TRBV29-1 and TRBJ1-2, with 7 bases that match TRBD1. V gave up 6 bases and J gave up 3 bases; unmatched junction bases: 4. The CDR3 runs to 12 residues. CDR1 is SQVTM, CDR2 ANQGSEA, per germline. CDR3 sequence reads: CSVHDRDYGYTF. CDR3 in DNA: TGCAGCGTCCACGACAGGGACTATGGCTACACCTTC.

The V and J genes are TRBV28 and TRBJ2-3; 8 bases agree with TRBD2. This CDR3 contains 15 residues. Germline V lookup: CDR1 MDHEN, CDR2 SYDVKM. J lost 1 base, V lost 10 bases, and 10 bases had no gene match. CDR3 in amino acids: CATKYGRAGTDTQYF. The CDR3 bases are TGTGCCACCAAATACGGGAGGGCGGGCACAGATACGCAGTATTTT.

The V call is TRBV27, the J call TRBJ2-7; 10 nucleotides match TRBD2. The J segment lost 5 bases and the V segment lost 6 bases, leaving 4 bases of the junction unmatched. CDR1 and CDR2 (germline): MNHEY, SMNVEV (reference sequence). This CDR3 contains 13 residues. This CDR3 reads CASRGTSAHEQYF. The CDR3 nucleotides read TGTGCCAGCAGAGGGACTAGCGCTCACGAGCAGTACTTC.

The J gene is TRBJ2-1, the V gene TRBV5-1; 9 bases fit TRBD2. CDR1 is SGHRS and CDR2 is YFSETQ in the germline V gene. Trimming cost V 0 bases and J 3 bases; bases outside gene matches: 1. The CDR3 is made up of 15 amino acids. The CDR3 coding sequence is TGCGCCAGCAGCTTGGGCGGGAGGGTCTACAATGAGCAGTTCTTC. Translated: CASSLGGRVYNEQFF.

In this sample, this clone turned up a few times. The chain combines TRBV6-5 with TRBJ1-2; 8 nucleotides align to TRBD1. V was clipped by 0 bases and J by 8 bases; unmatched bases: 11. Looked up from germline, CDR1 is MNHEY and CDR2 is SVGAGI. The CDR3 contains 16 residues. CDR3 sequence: CASSYSEAGGARGYTF. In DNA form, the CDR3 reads TGTGCCAGCAGTTACTCCGAGGCAGGGGGCGCGAGGGGCTACACCTTC.

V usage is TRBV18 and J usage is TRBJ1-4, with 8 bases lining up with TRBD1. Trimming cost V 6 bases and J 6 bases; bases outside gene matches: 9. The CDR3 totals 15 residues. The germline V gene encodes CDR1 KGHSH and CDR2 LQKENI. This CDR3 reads CASSDGQGLDEKLFF. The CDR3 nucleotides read TGTGCCAGCTCGGACGGACAGGGTCTCGATGAAAAACTGTTTTTT.

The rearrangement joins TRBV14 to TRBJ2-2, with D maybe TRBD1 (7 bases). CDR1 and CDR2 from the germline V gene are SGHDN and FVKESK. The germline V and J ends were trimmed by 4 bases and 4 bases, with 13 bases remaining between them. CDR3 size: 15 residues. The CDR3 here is CASSPDRRGTGELFF. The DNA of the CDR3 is TGTGCCAGCAGCCCGGACAGGCGGGGCACCGGGGAGCTGTTTTTT.

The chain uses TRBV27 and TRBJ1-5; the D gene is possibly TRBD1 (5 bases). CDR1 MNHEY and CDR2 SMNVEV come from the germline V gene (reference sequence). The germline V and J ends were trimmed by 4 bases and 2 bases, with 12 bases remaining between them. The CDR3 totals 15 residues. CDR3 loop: CASSSPGGGNQPQHF. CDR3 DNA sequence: TGTGCCAGCAGTTCCCCGGGAGGGGGCAATCAGCCCCAGCATTTT.

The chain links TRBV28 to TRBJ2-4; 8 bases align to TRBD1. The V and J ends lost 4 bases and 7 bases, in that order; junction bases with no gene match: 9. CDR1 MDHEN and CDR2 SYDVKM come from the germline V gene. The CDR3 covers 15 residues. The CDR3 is CASSSPATGGNIQYF. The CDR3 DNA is TGTGCCAGCAGTTCCCCGGCTACAGGGGGTAACATTCAGTACTTC.

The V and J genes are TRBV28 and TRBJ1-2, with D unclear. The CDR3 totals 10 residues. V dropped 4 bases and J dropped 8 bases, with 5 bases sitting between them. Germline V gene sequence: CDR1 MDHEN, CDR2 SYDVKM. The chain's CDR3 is CASSSGGYTF. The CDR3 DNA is TGTGCCAGCAGTTCGGGAGGCTACACCTTC.

This chain's CDR3 is CASSSTGGRGTQYF. For the CDR3, the DNA is TGTGCCAGCAGCTCGACAGGGGGACGGGGGACCCAGTACTTC. The rearrangement links TRBV7-8 to TRBJ2-5; 9 nucleotides agree with TRBD1. V lost 4 bases to trimming and J lost 7 bases; unmatched junction nucleotides: 7. There are 14 residues in the CDR3. Germline V CDR1 and CDR2: SGHVS, FQNEAQ.